The TCR beta chain under discussion was sequenced for a study of cytomegalovirus exposure and HLA in healthy donors. This clone has a handful of counts. Antigen: not known. Findings and caveats of the study: Earlier findings revealed that most TCR beta V segments proved productive either about 90% or about 30% of the time.

With 60 Vbeta and 13 Jbeta primers, the PCR was carried out. The table came from immunoSEQ multiplex PCR; TCRdb's copy has only in-frame clones and leaves some out. The repertoire holds roughly 120,000 clones, with around a tenth as singletons. J was trimmed by 10 bases and V by 9 bases; bases with no gene match: 11. The CDR3 runs 12 residues. Looked up from germline, CDR1 is MNHEY and CDR2 is SMNVEV (reference sequence). The sequence was collected from a man aged 25-45 years in good health and CMV-seronegative. The chain uses TRBV27 and TRBJ1-1, with 7 bases aligning to TRBD1. The sample was PBMCs. The CDR3 protein is CASHTGQSGAFF. The DNA for the CDR3 is TGTGCCAGTCACACGGGACAGTCGGGAGCTTTCTTT.